The T cell receptor (beta chain) under discussion was sequenced for a study of naive and memory T cell subsets. TCR cDNA received a 3' ligated oligonucleotide that carried a UMI. RNA was extracted from 2.5 ml of whole blood of healthy adults. Input was about 1 to 1,100 ng of DNase-treated total RNA without cell sorting. Study conclusions and caveats: This RNA-based method may be sensitive to activation-related transcript changes.

Four PCR rounds used nested alpha and beta constant region primers plus the SP2 primer. TCRdb fed the 5' RACE reads into MiXCR, producing one record per CDR3 protein. The sample consists of about 48,000 distinct CDR3 sequences, approximately 4.5% of them appearing once. This clonotype occurred many times. Its target is unknown. The TCR was taken from a female donor in good health.

CDR3 DNA sequence: TGTGCCAGCAGCCCTGTGGGGGTTGAGCAGTTCTTC. Amino acid sequence: CASSPVGVEQFF. V gene TRBV9 combines with J gene TRBJ2-1; the D gene could be TRBD1 or TRBD2 (5 bases each). V dropped 4 bases and J dropped 9 bases, with 11 bases sitting between them. This CDR3 is 12 amino acids long. Germline CDR1 reads SGDLS; CDR2 reads YYNGEE. Variable domain in full (rest from reference TRBV9 and TRBJ2-1): DSGVTQTPKHLITATGQRVTLRCSPRSGDLSVYWYQQSLDQGLQFLIQYYNGEERAKGNILERFSAQQFPDLHSELNLSSLELGDSALYFCASSPVGVEQFFGPGTRLTVL.